This T cell receptor beta chain stems from a study of T cells in localized non-small cell lung cancer. Overall study findings and caveats: Tumor trailed uninvolved adjacent lung in T cell clonality, which peaked there. Because only a single region of the tumor was sequenced, heterogeneity remains possible. Researchers found a median approximately 55 of the top 100 tumor clones in adjacent lung. Those with higher blood T cell density had longer overall survival.

Per the germline V gene, CDR1 is SQVTM and CDR2 is ANQGSEA. The length of the CDR3 is 14 residues. V lost 7 bases, J lost 6 bases, and 9 bases stayed unmatched. The repertoire was sequenced with immunoSEQ multiplex PCR; TCRdb's copy has only in-frame clones and lacks some. This sample has roughly 70,000 clones, with about nine tenths found just once. For this clone: Its antigen is currently unknown.

The specimen was peripheral blood, collected before any cancer treatment. This clonotype was sampled from a male donor aged 60 or older with stage III squamous cell lung carcinoma. The chain couples TRBV29-1 to TRBJ1-2; TRBD1 matches at 12 bases. The CDR3 region has the DNA TGCAGCGCTCCTACTGGGACAGGGGGCAATGGCTACACCTTC. It encodes CSAPTGTGGNGYTF.